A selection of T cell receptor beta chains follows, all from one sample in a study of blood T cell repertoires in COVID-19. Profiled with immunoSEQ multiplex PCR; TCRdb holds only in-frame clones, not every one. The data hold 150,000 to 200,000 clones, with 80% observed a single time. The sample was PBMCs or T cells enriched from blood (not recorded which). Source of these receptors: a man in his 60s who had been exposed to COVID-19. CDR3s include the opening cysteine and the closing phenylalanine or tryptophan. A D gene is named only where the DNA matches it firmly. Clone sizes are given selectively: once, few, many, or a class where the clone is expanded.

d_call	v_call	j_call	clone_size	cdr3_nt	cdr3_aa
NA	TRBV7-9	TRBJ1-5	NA	TGTGCCAGCAGCTTCCAGGATAGCAATCAGCCCCAGCATTTT	CASSFQDSNQPQHF
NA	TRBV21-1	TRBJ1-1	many	TGTGCCTCTCGGGGGAGGGGTGAGACTGAAGCTTTCTTT	CASRGRGETEAFF
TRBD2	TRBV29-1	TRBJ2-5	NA	TGCAGCGTTGGTTTAGCGGGAGGGCCGGAGACCCAGTACTTC	CSVGLAGGPETQYF
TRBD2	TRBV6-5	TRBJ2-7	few	TGTGCCAGCAGACGTAGCGGGAGATTCTACGAGCAGTACTTC	CASRRSGRFYEQYF
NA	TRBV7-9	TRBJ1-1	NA	TGTGCCAGCAGCTTCGCCGGTATGAACACTGAAGCTTTCTTT	CASSFAGMNTEAFF
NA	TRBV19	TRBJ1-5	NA	TGTGCCAGTAGTATAAGCGACAGGACCCTCCTGCGTCAGCCCCAGCATTTT	CASSISDRTLLRQPQHF
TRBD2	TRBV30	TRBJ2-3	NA	TGTGCCTGGAGATTGGGACTAGCGGGAGTGGTTACGCAGTATTTT	CAWRLGLAGVVTQYF
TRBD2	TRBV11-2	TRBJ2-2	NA	TGTGCCAGCAGCAGACTAGCGTTCAACACCGGGGAGCTGTTTTTT	CASSRLAFNTGELFF
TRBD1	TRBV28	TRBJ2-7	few	TGTGCCAGCAGTTTGACAGGGCCCTACGAGCAGTACTTC	CASSLTGPYEQYF
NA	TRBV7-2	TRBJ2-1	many	TGTGCCAGCAGCTTAGGGGGAGTGAGCCCGGCTCGGTCCAATGAGCAGTTCTTC	CASSLGGVSPARSNEQFF
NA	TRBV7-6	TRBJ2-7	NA	TGTGCCAGCAGCTTAGACAGGTTGAGCTCCTACGAGCAGTACTTC	CASSLDRLSSYEQYF
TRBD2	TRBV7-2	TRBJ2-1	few	TGTGCCAGCAGGACTAGCGGTTACAATGAGCAGTTCTTC	CASRTSGYNEQFF
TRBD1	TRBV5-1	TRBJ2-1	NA	TGCGCCAGCAGCTCACCGGGACAGACATACAATGAGCAGTTCTTC	CASSSPGQTYNEQFF
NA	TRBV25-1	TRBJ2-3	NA	TGTGCCAGCAGTGAACCAGGAATCACAGATACGCAGTATTTT	CASSEPGITDTQYF
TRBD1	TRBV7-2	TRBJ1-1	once	TGTGCCAGCAGCCCAACCAGGGGGAGGACAGGGGCCTTGAACACTGAAGCTTTCTTT	CASSPTRGRTGALNTEAFF
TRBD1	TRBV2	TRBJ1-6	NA	TGTGCCAGCAGTTACAGGGGACCCCTCCACTTT	CASSYRGPLHF
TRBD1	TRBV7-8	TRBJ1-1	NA	TGTGCCAGCAGCTTAGTCAGGGGGGACACTGAAGCTTTCTTT	CASSLVRGDTEAFF
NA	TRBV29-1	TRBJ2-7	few	TGCAGCGTTGAAGTTAGAGGGAGTTCGTACGAGCAGTACTTC	CSVEVRGSSYEQYF
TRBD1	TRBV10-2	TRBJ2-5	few	TGCGCCAGCAGTGTCTCGGGACAGGGGGCAGAGACCCAGTACTTC	CASSVSGQGAETQYF
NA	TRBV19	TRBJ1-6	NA	TGTGCCAGTAGTACCCCCGGTGGGGGGGATTCACCCCTCCACTTT	CASSTPGGGDSPLHF
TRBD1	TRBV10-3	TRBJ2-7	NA	TGTGCCATCAGTGAAGGGACAGTCTCCTACGAGCAGTACTTC	CAISEGTVSYEQYF
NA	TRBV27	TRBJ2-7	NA	TGTGCCAGCAGTTTATTTAAACAGGGCTACGAGCAGTACTTC	CASSLFKQGYEQYF
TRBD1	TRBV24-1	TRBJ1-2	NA	TGTGCCACCAGCGACTACAGGGGTGATGGCTACACCTTC	CATSDYRGDGYTF
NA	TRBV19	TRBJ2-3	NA	TGTGCCAGTAGTACCCACCCCCAGAAACCCACAGATACGCAGTATTTT	CASSTHPQKPTDTQYF